This entry is about one TCR beta chain. Its antigen remains unidentified. The sample is drawn from a study of cytomegalovirus exposure and HLA in healthy donors. Overall study results and limits: A later analysis showed that HLA-associated TCR beta chains had undergone more clonal expansion than equally common others. Later analysis suggested most CMV-associated TCR beta chains were HLA-restricted. Fewer N-insertions than the approximately 610-donor mean were reportedly shown by an Asian-associated ancestry cluster in a later analysis.

The V gene lost 6 bases and the J gene lost 4 bases, with 18 bases spanning the gap. The CDR3 contains 15 residues. Germline V gene data show CDR1 as MDHEN and CDR2 as SYDVKM. The PCR employed 60 Vbeta primers together with 13 Jbeta primers. Generated by immunoSEQ multiplex PCR, the TCRdb table keeps only in-frame clones and is missing some. The data contain 80,000 to 100,000 clones, 81% of them singletons. There were likely unrecorded immune exposures, though donors were nominally healthy when sampled. The rearrangement joins TRBV28 to TRBJ1-2; D is unresolved. The sequence was obtained from a middle-aged man in good health and CMV-seropositive. Specimen: PBMCs. DNA of the CDR3: TGTGCCAGCAGCCCCCCCCCAGCAGGAACCTATGGCTACACCTTC. Translated: CASSPPPAGTYGYTF.